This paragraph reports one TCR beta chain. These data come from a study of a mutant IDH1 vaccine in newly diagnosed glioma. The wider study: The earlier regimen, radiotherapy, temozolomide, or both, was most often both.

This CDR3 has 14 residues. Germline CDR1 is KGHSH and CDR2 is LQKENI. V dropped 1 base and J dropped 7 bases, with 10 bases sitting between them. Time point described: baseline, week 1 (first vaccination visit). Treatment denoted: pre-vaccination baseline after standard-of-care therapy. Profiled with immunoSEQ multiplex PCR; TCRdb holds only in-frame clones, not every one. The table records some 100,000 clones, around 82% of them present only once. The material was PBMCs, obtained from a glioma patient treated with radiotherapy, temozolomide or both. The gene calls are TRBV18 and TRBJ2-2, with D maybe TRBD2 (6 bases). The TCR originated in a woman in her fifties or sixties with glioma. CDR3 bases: TGTGCCAGCTCACCACTCCGGCGGGGCGGGGAGCTGTTTTTT. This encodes CASSPLRRGGELFF.